A single sample gave rise to the 15 T cell receptor beta chains below, sequenced in a study of CD4 T cells in relation to SARS-CoV-2 and coronaviruses. Measured with immunoSEQ multiplex PCR; TCRdb has only the in-frame clones, and not every one. The repertoire includes some 20,000 clones, around 80% of them detected once, and more than 9% sits in the top ten. Which antigens these TCRs recognize remains unknown. Before the COVID-19 pandemic, during about 2011-2019, CD4+ T cells were taken from unexposed donors. Isolation of CD4+ T cells took place after about 9 days in culture. The source material was CD4+ T cells from PBMCs, cultured in vitro. These receptors were obtained from a human donor in good health.

V gene TRBV9 combines with J gene TRBJ1-1; D gene ambiguous. The length of the CDR3 is 14 residues. V lost 0 bases, J lost 1 base, and 7 bases lay in between. Looked up from germline, CDR1 is SGDLS and CDR2 is YYNGEE. The CDR3 sequence: CASSVDGRNTEAFF. CDR3 coding DNA: TGTGCCAGCAGCGTAGACGGCAGGAACACTGAAGCTTTCTTT.

This chain links TRBV12-3 or TRBV12-4 with TRBJ1-2; no reliable D call. This CDR3 is built from 12 residues. V lost 3 bases and J 4 bases, leaving 6 bases between the germline ends. The DNA for the CDR3 is TGTGCCAGCAGTTTTGGCGGCTATGGCTACACCTTC. It encodes CASSFGGYGYTF.

This chain uses TRBV15 with TRBJ2-7, with D perhaps matching TRBD1 (5 bases). V shed 1 base and J shed 3 bases, with 7 bases lying between them. The CDR3 is 13 amino acids. Germline assignment: CDR1 LNHNV and CDR2 YYDKDF (reference sequence). For the CDR3, the DNA is TGTGCCACCAGCAGAGGGGGCAACTACGAGCAGTACTTC. Encoded protein: CATSRGGNYEQYF.

V gene TRBV11-2 combines with J gene TRBJ2-3; D is possibly TRBD1 or TRBD2 (5 bases each). V was shortened by 3 bases and J by 1 base, with 23 bases between the two germline ends. From germline, CDR1 is SGHAT and CDR2 FQNNGV. The CDR3 runs to 19 residues. CDR3 residues: CASSLGVDSDSLRTDTQYF. In DNA, the CDR3 is TGTGCCAGCAGCTTGGGGGTAGACAGCGACAGCCTGCGCACAGATACGCAGTATTTT.

The chain carries TRBV24-1 and TRBJ2-1; TRBD1 matches 9 bases. The V and J ends lost 2 bases and 5 bases, in that order; junction bases with no gene match: 18. Germline values: CDR1 KGHDR, CDR2 SFDVKD. The CDR3 covers 20 residues. DNA of the CDR3: TGTGCCACCAGTGATTCACTTCGGGACAGGGAGCCTAACCGTAACAATGAGCAGTTCTTC. Amino acid sequence: CATSDSLRDREPNRNNEQFF.

The V call is TRBV6-5, the J call TRBJ1-1, with 9 positions matching TRBD1. CDR3 size: 14 residues. Germline assignment: CDR1 MNHEY and CDR2 SVGAGI. J gave up 4 bases and V 7 bases, and 7 bases lay outside the gene matches. CDR3 in DNA: TGTGCCAGCAAATGGACAGGGGCGAGCACTGAAGCTTTCTTT. It yields the protein CASKWTGASTEAFF.

This chain links TRBV7-9 with TRBJ2-1; TRBD2 matches 9 bases. The CDR3 consists of 19 residues. After removal of 2 bases from V and 3 bases from J, the junction contained 14 bases not matched to a gene. CDR1 and CDR2 from the germline V gene are SEHNR and FQNEAQ (reference sequence). The DNA of the CDR3 is TGTGCCAGCAGCTTAAGAGGCCTTAGAGGCGGGAGGGGCTACAATGAGCAGTTCTTC. Protein: CASSLRGLRGGRGYNEQFF.

The gene calls are TRBV11-1 and TRBJ2-7; TRBD1 aligns across 8 bases. The CDR3 sequence is 16 residues long. Germline lookup yields CDR1 SGHAT and CDR2 FQDESV (reference sequence). The trim removed 1 base at V and 4 bases at J, leaving 9 bases unmatched. CDR3 loop: CASSLDPGGSIYEQYF. The DNA of the CDR3 is TGTGCCAGCAGCTTAGACCCAGGGGGCAGTATTTACGAGCAGTACTTC.

The chain has TRBV10-2 and TRBJ2-7; the D gene is possibly TRBD2 (6 bases). V lost 4 bases to trimming and J lost 2 bases, with 9 bases between them. Germline assignment: CDR1 WSHSY and CDR2 SAAADI. There are 13 residues in the CDR3. CDR3 residues: CASSVGSTYEQYF. The CDR3 DNA sequence: TGCGCCAGCAGTGTCGGGAGTACCTACGAGCAGTACTTC.

The gene calls are TRBV27 and TRBJ2-7; 7 bases line up with TRBD1. This CDR3 is 18 amino acids long. Germline V lookup: CDR1 MNHEY, CDR2 SMNVEV (reference sequence). After removal of 6 bases from V and 0 bases from J, the junction contained 17 bases not matched to a gene. CDR3 sequence: CASRKKTIQQGFSYEQYF. For the CDR3, the DNA is TGTGCCAGCAGGAAGAAAACAATCCAACAGGGGTTCTCCTACGAGCAGTACTTC.

The chain carries TRBV19 and TRBJ2-5, with D maybe TRBD2 (6 bases). Per the germline V gene, CDR1 is LNHDA and CDR2 is SQIVND (reference sequence). CDR3 length equals 13 residues. V was cut by 5 bases and J by 1 base, with 8 bases left in between. The CDR3 loop reads CASSLRGQETQYF. The CDR3 DNA reads as TGTGCCAGTAGTCTGCGGGGCCAAGAGACCCAGTACTTC.

This clone showed up just a few times. This rearrangement joins TRBV5-1 to TRBJ1-6; D remains ambiguous. The germline CDR1 and CDR2 sequences are SGHRS and YFSETQ. V shed 0 bases and J shed 0 bases, with 7 bases lying between them. This CDR3 region has 16 residues. In DNA form, the CDR3 reads TGCGCCAGCAGCTTGGACGTATTCTCCTATAATTCACCCCTCCACTTT. As protein: CASSLDVFSYNSPLHF.

This chain uses TRBV6-5 with TRBJ1-6; D unresolved. This CDR3 contains 16 residues. Germline V CDR1 and CDR2: MNHEY, SVGAGI. Trimming shortened V by 0 bases and J by 7 bases, and 13 bases separated the two germline ends. DNA for the CDR3: TGTGCCAGCAGTTACTCGTCTCAGGCCAGCAATTCACCCCTCCACTTT. This gives the protein CASSYSSQASNSPLHF.

CDR3 nucleotide sequence: TGTGCCAGCAGCAACAGGGGGAACGGGGAGCTGTTTTTT. Residues: CASSNRGNGELFF. The chain links TRBV3-1 (or the pseudogene TRBV3-2) to TRBJ2-2; 8 nucleotides match TRBD1. With V trimmed by 5 bases and J by 7 bases, 3 bases remained unmatched. CDR3 length: 13 amino acids. Germline loops: CDR1 LGHDT, CDR2 YNNKEL (reference sequence).

The V call is TRBV5-5, the J call TRBJ2-7; 10 bases are a match to TRBD1. Germline values: CDR1 SGHKS, CDR2 YYEKEE (reference sequence). V lost 1 base and J lost 2; bases outside the gene matches: 3. The CDR3 contains 15 residues. The CDR3 reads CASSLRDRGPYEQYF. The CDR3 nucleotides read TGTGCCAGCAGCTTGAGGGACAGGGGTCCCTACGAGCAGTACTTC.